One T cell receptor (beta chain) is described in this entry. Its antigen is not known. Distinct nucleotide sequences in the sample also encode this CDR3. As every portion of the isolated RNA was reverse transcribed, the sequencing read expressed TCRB transcripts. The data were produced by immunoSEQ multiplex PCR, yet TCRdb's version contains in-frame clones alone and is incomplete. The data show under 950,000 clones, about a sixth seen once. Cell sorting via CD45RO/CCR7/CD25/CD127/CD95/CD27 was performed to obtain CD4+ naive, central memory, regulatory and stem cell-like memory cells. The entry originates in a study of beta chain features in type 1 diabetes. V lost 3 bases, J lost 8 bases, and 6 bases stayed unmatched. Germline CDR1 SGHNT, CDR2 YYREEE (reference sequence). CDR3 length: 13 amino acids. Study-wide findings and caveats: Unsettled here was the matter of whether HLA type influences TCRB rearrangement. In the patient group, naive, central memory and Treg TCRB repertoires seemed more alike than in the healthy donor group.

Input material: naive CD4+ T cells from blood. This clonotype was obtained from a woman aged 18-29 years in good health. This chain connects TRBV5-4 to TRBJ1-2, with 8 bases aligning to TRBD1. The CDR3 region has the DNA TGTGCCAGCAGCTCGCAGGGGGCTCGCGGCTACACCTTC. As protein: CASSSQGARGYTF.